This T cell receptor (beta chain) was sequenced for a study of OX40 agonist ivuxolimab in advanced cancers. Broadly, across the study: The costimulatory receptor OX40 (CD134) was targeted by ivuxolimab, a fully human IgG2 agonistic monoclonal antibody. Intravenous ivuxolimab was administered to patients every 2 weeks at six dose levels: 0.01, 0.1, 0.3, 1.5, 3 and 10 mg/kg. Among the 52 dose-escalation patients, some 20 had hepatocellular carcinoma, about 15 melanoma, 9 renal cell carcinoma and 9 head and neck cancer. A male proportion of around 83% and a mean age of approximately 58 years, ranging from 23 to 79, were recorded for the dose-escalation cohort. Prior anti-PD-1, anti-PD-L1 or anti-CTLA-4 therapy was permitted, and checkpoint inhibitors had been received by about 36% of dose-escalation patients. Three dose-escalation patients achieved partial responses, one with hepatocellular carcinoma and two with cutaneous melanoma. The purpose of peripheral TCRbeta sequencing was to test whether ivuxolimab changed TCR sequence diversity and led to clonal T-cell expansion. The paper reports the monotherapy dose-escalation portion (N of about 54 patients) of the phase I ivuxolimab trial.

Broader findings and caveats from the paper: Low levels of normalized T-cell clonal expansion were also seen in some patients who did not respond. After ivuxolimab, CD8+ T cells had more expanded clones than CD4+ T cells on average. Antigen specificity was not determined for the clonally expanded peripheral T cells. In the 0.1-3.0 mg/kg groups, partial responders had among the lowest normalized peripheral clonal expansion, particularly in CD8+ T cells. Clonal expansion of both CD4+ and CD8+ blood T cells was observed from baseline to week 6 at doses 0.1 to 3.0 mg/kg.

Patients with a history of autoimmune disease or receiving systemic immunosuppression were excluded from the trial. Peripheral blood for TCR sequencing was collected from all dose cohorts at baseline, on cycle 4 day 1, and on cycle 7 day 1. Samples came from an open-label, multicenter, first-in-human phase I dose-escalation trial of ivuxolimab. Adults with locally advanced or metastatic head and neck squamous cell, hepatocellular, melanoma or renal cell carcinoma were enrolled in the trial. Before TCR sequencing, CD4+ T cells and CD8+ T cells were sorted from peripheral blood as separate populations. Concerning this clone itself: The target of this receptor is not known. Within one base of it there is no much larger clone, and no base qualities were kept.

Genomic DNA was extracted from sorted cells for sequencing of the TCRbeta CDR3 region. The immunoSEQ Assay was used for sequencing of TCRbeta CDR3 regions. TCRdb took over this immuneACCESS table, retaining in-frame rearrangements with V and J assigned. Such tables are incomplete; in checked studies, under half of the missing clones stem from an unresolved V gene, and the remainder is unexplained. This sample gives around 80,000 clones in total; 85% to 95% of them show up just once. The ten largest clones represent around 20% of the sample. The sequence derives from an adult with an advanced solid tumor such as melanoma, head and neck, liver or kidney cancer. The starting material was CD4+ or CD8+ T cells sorted from blood, obtained in a trial of the OX40 agonist ivuxolimab.

The sequence in DNA is TGTGCCAGCAGCGCCACCCCGGGTCTAATGTACTTC. Its protein product is CASSATPGLMYF. This sequence uses TRBV9 and TRBJ2-4; the D gene identity is not certain. Taken from cysteine to phenylalanine, the CDR3 has 12 residues. Of all the DNA, just the CDR3 is kept, 36 bases in frame from base 1. The germline V gene encodes CDR1 SGDLS and CDR2 YYNGEE. Cut back by 3 bases and 15 bases, the V and J ends lie 16 bases apart.